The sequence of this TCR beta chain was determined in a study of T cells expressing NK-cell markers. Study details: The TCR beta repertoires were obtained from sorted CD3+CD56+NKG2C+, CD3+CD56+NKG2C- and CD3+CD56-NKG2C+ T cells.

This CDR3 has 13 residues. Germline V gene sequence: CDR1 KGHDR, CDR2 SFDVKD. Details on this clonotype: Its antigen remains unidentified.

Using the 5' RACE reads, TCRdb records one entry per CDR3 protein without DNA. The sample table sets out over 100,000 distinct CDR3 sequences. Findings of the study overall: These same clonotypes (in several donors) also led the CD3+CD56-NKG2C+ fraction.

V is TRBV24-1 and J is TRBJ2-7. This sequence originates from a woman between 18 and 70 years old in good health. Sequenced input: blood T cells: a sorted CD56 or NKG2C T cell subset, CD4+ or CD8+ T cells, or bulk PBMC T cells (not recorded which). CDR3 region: CATSDLPGYEQYF.